This T cell receptor beta chain was recorded in a study of T-cell memory formation after mild COVID-19 (dated by TCRdb to about 2021). At the level of the whole study: Most TCR sequence clusters were specific to one of the two donors. Two young, previously healthy adult volunteers made up the cohort, one male and one female. T-cell clones expanding and contracting after mild COVID-19 in a couple of donors were tracked by longitudinal TCRalpha and TCRbeta repertoire sequencing.

This sample was sequenced with an Illumina NovaSeq 6000. cDNA libraries for TCRalpha and TCRbeta were prepared by 5'RACE using constant-segment primers, with sample barcodes and unique molecular identifiers added. RNA was extracted from every sample with Trizol reagent. The libraries were amplified in two PCR steps, and the second step added a second sample barcode and Illumina TruSeq adapters. The libraries were sequenced on an Illumina NovaSeq using 2 x 150 bp paired-end reads. Under the source paper's analysis protocol: The reads were demultiplexed and collapsed into UMI-guided consensus sequences using migec v1.2.7. With mixcr v2.1.11, UMI consensuses were aligned to TRA and TRB V and J templates and assembled into clonotypes. A clonotype was counted as expanded or contracted only if both edgeR and NoisET called the change significant, with noise models trained on biological replicates. For edgeR calls, the cutoffs were a false discovery rate-adjusted p below 0.01 and a log2 fold-change threshold of 1. As an exploratory analysis of dynamics, max-normalized trajectories of the 1000 most abundant clonotypes were examined with PCA combined with hierarchical clustering. Each responding clone was given a CD4 or CD8 phenotype based on the CD4+ and CD8+ repertoires, which had been sequenced separately. Clones were called with MiXCR by TCRdb after fastp trimmed the public reads at Q25, and only in-frame beta chains were retained. Rows are unified per CDR3 protein, each entry keeping the most common DNA and genes. TCRdb assigned the V and J calls; the authors' analysis was not used. This sample is represented by about 600,000 distinct CDR3 sequences; approximately 21% of them were singletons. The ten largest make up approximately 8% of the sample.

Reading from cysteine to phenylalanine, the CDR3 counts 14 amino acids. Only CDR3 DNA remains: 42 bases, in frame from the first base. The germline V gene (reference sequence) supplies CDR1 SGHNT and CDR2 YYREEE. Trimming costs V 0 bases and J 4 bases, and their ends lie 7 bases apart. Ficoll-Paque density gradient centrifugation was used to isolate PBMCs. As regards this clonotype: This receptor's antigen is unknown. Base-call qualities are not available, and no considerably larger clone is one nucleotide away.

Findings and caveats that apply to the study as a whole: Contracting CD4+ clones appeared mostly in the CM and EM memory subsets, whereas CD8+ clones were enriched in EMRA. Clones that contracted from day 15 to 85 showed balanced CD4/CD8 phenotypes, whereas a second wave of clones that expanded from day 15 to 37 leaned towards CD4+. Some responding clones were found in pre-infection memory, which suggests that pre-existing cross-reactive memory T cells took part in the SARS-CoV-2 response. SARS-CoV-2 specificity of the second-wave clones peaking on day 37 was not confirmed. Only a couple of mild cases were covered by the study, and larger cohorts that include severe cases with pre-infection samples were considered necessary.

This clonotype was sampled from an adult woman who had mild COVID-19 (a few samples of this study predate the infection). The sample titles of this study are shuffled in the database, so cell type and time point are left out; the donor was told from shared clones. The sample was PBMCs or a T cell subset sorted from them (not recorded which). The chain links TRBV5-4 with TRBJ2-2, with no confidently assigned D gene. The CDR3 protein sequence reads: CASSLDGATGELFF. In nucleotides, the sequence is TGTGCCAGCAGCTTGGATGGAGCCACCGGGGAGCTGTTTTTT.